The source of this T cell receptor beta chain is a study of metastatic and nonmetastatic thyroid tumors. Overall study context: Thyroid patients, malignant and benign, had repertoires compared across blood and tumor or nodule tissue.

This clone was found a few times. Its antigen is not known. The germline V and J ends were trimmed by 3 bases and 3 bases, with 9 bases remaining between them. CDR3 length: 14 residues. The germline gives CDR1 MNHNS, CDR2 SASEGT. Authors' methods: Researchers built a distant-metastasis classifier for papillary thyroid cancer that drew on CDR3 differences across clinicopathological groups. TCRdb re-clonotyped the PCR reads through MiXCR. Here the V and J calls rest on TCRdb's processing, not on the authors' analysis. The table has about 20,000 clones, 28% seen once; the top ten hold around 16%. All patients reached thyroid surgery having received no treatment beforehand. Notes on the study in general: Significantly greater TCR beta diversity was reportedly found in malignant thyroid tumors than in benign nodules (in blood and tumor).

This rearrangement joins TRBV6-1 to TRBJ1-5, with D tentatively TRBD1 (6 bases). Sequencing was performed on tumor tissue. The sequence was obtained from a female donor with papillary thyroid cancer or a benign thyroid nodule (not recorded which). Some clones in this sample may be carry-over from other donors' samples. CDR3 amino acids: CASSDRGANQPQHF. CDR3 DNA: TGTGCCAGCAGTGACCGGGGGGCCAATCAGCCCCAGCATTTT.